The text below deals with one T cell receptor (beta chain). The antigen is unknown. The data originate from a study of OX40 agonist ivuxolimab in advanced cancers. Study overall: Those treated in dose escalation had hepatocellular carcinoma, melanoma, renal cell cancer or head and neck cancer.

The method was immunoSEQ multiplex PCR; TCRdb's version includes in-frame clones alone and lacks a portion of them. The repertoire holds some 70,000 clones, with 80% to 85% as singletons. General observations from the study: Relatively little clonal expansion, among the lowest observed, appeared in partial responders at 0.1-3.0 mg/kg.

J was trimmed by 5 bases and V by 4 bases; bases with no gene match: 7. Looked up from germline, CDR1 is SQVTM and CDR2 is ANQGSEA. CDR3 length: 14 amino acids. The chain has TRBV29-1 and TRBJ2-3; 9 nucleotides match TRBD2. The material sequenced was CD4+ or CD8+ T cells sorted from blood, taken in a trial of the OX40 agonist ivuxolimab. The receptor's source is an adult with an advanced solid tumor such as melanoma, head and neck, liver or kidney cancer. This chain's CDR3 is CSVAASGELDTQYF. In DNA form, the CDR3 reads TGCAGCGTTGCGGCTAGCGGGGAGTTAGATACGCAGTATTTT.